This TCR beta chain was sequenced during a study of control samples from healthy donors and cancer patients. Libraries were prepared by immunoSEQ multiplex PCR; TCRdb keeps only in-frame clonotypes and omits some of them. The sample has about 110,000 clones, about nine tenths seen once. V lost 2 bases and J lost 1, with 8 bases in between. Looked up from germline, CDR1 is WSHSY and CDR2 is SAAADI. This CDR3 has 14 amino acids. The sample consisted of blood. This TCR was sampled from a human donor in good health. The donor label of this sample is uncertain. The rearrangement joins TRBV10-2 to TRBJ1-2; maybe TRBD1 (6 bases). CDR3 residues: CASSEGQLNYGYTF. In nucleotides, the CDR3 is TGCGCCAGCAGTGAGGGACAGCTTAACTATGGCTACACCTTC.